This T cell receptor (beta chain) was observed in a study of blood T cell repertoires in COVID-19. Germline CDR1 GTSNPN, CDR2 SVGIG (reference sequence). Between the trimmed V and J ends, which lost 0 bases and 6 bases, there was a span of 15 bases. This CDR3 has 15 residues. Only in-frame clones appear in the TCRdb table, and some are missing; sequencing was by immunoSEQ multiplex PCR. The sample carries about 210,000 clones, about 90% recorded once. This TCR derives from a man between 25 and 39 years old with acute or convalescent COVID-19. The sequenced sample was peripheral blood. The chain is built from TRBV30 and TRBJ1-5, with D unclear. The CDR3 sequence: CAWSVLGGHGQPQHF. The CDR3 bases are TGTGCCTGGAGTGTACTTGGTGGGCACGGTCAGCCCCAGCATTTT.